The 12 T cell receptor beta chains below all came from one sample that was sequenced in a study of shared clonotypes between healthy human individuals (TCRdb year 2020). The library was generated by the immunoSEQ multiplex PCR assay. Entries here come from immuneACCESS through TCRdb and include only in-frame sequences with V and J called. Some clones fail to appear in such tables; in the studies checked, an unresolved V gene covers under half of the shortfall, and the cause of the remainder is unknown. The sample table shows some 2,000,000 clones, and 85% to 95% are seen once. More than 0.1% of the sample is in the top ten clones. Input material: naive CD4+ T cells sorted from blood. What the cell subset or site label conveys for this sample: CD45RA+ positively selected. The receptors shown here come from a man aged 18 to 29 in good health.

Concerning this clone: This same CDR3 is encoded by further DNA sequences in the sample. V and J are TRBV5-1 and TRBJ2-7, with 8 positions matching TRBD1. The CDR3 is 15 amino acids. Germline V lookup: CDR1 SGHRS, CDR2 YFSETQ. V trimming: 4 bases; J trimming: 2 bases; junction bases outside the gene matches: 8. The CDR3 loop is CASSQTGTGAYEQYF. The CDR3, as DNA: TGCGCCAGCAGCCAAACCGGGACAGGAGCCTACGAGCAGTACTTC.

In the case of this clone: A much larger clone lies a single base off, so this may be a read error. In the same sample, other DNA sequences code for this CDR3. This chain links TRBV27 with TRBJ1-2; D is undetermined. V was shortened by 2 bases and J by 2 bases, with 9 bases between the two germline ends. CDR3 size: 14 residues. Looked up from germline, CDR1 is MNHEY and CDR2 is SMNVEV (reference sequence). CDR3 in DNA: TGTGCCAGCAGTTTAAAAGGGAGGAACTATGGCTACACCTTC. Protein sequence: CASSLKGRNYGYTF.

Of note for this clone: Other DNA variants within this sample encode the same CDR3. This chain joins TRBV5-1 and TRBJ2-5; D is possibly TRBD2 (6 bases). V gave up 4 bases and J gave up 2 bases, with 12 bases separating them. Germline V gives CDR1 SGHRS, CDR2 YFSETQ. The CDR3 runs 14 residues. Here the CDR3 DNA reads TGCGCCAGCAGCCGCGGGACTGAACAAGAGACCCAGTACTTC. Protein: CASSRGTEQETQYF.

CDR3: CASSLYLAVPYEQYF. CDR3 in DNA: TGTGCCAGCAGTTTGTACCTTGCGGTCCCCTACGAGCAGTACTTC. V usage is TRBV27 and J usage is TRBJ2-7, with D unresolved. V dropped 3 bases and J dropped 2 bases, with 14 bases sitting between them. CDR3 size: 15 residues. Germline V lookup: CDR1 MNHEY, CDR2 SMNVEV (reference sequence).

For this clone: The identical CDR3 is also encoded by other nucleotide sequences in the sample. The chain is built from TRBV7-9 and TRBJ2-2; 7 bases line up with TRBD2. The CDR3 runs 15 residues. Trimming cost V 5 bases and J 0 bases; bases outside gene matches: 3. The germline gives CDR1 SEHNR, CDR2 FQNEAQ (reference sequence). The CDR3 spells CASSTGTTNTGELFF. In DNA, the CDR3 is TGTGCCAGCAGCACCGGGACTACGAACACCGGGGAGCTGTTTTTT.

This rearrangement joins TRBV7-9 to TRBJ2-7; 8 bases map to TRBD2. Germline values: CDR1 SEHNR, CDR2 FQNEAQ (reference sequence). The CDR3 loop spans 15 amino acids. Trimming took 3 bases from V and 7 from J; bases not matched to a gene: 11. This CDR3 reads CASSFAAGVVGEQYF. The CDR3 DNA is TGTGCCAGCAGCTTTGCAGCGGGGGTGGTAGGTGAGCAGTACTTC.

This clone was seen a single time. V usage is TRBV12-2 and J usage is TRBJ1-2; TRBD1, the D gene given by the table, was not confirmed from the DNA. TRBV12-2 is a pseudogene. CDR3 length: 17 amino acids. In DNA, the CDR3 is TGTGCAAGTCGCTTCCGCAGGGTCGATCTATCTAACTATGGCTACACCTTC. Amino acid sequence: CASRFRRVDLSNYGYTF.

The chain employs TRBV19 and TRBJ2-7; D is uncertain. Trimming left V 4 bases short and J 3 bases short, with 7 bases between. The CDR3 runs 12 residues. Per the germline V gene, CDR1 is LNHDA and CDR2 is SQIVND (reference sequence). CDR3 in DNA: TGTGCCAGTAGTACCGGAAACTACGAGCAGTACTTC. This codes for CASSTGNYEQYF.

The CDR3, as DNA: TGTGCCAGCAGTTACAGTGCTAACTATGGCTACACCTTC. It specifies CASSYSANYGYTF. The chain carries TRBV27 and TRBJ1-2; unclear D gene. Trimming removed 4 bases at V and 0 bases at J, with 6 bases between. CDR3 size: 13 residues. Germline assignment: CDR1 MNHEY and CDR2 SMNVEV (reference sequence).

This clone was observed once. The CDR3: CASSPLSGGFGNTIYF. The DNA for the CDR3 is TGTGCCAGCTCACCACTATCAGGGGGTTTTGGAAACACCATATATTTT. The chain links TRBV18 to TRBJ1-3; 7 bases are a match to TRBD1. CDR3 length equals 16 residues. Germline CDR1 reads KGHSH; CDR2 reads LQKENI. Losses at the gene ends were 1 base for V and 3 bases for J; bases not matched to a gene: 6.

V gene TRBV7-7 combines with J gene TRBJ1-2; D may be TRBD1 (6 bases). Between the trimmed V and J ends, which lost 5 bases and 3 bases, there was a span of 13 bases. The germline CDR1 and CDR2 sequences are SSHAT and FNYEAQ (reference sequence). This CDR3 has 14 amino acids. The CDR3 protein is CASSLGGLDYGYTF. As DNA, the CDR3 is TGTGCCAGCAGCCTCGGGGGGCTTGACTATGGCTACACCTTC.

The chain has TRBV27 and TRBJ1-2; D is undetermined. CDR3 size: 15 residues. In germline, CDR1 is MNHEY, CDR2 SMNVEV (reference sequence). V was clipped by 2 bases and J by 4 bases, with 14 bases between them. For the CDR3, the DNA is TGTGCCAGCAGTTTAAGCCTTGGTGGCCTCTATGGCTACACCTTC. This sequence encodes CASSLSLGGLYGYTF.